This T cell receptor (beta chain) was sequenced in a study of blood T cells in healthy people across ages (dated by TCRdb to about 2015). Regarding the research as a whole: In model experiments, template switching captured about one uniquely barcoded TCR beta cDNA molecule for every two T cells. The study measured age-related changes in TCR beta repertoire diversity using deep sequencing normalized with unique cDNA molecular identifiers. The donors were divided into four age groups: young (average roughly 15 years), middle-aged (approximately 39), aged (about 62) and long-lived (about 90). To avoid experimental bias, donors of different ages were spread randomly across the sequencing lanes. The study analyzed two additional independent replicas of 1 million unique cDNA reads from the same blood draw for two donors, one aged 18 to 29 and one aged 80 or older. Points the paper makes about the study in general: Because profiling used bulk unsorted PBMCs, naive and antigen-experienced compartments could not be compared conclusively. As age increased, observed TCR beta diversity per million T cells dropped in a roughly linear way, and a significant reduction was already evident by age about 40. Donor CMV infection status was unknown, potentially confounding age-related changes in expanded clonotypes. Compared with the aged group, more naive CD4+ T cells, fewer expanded clones and increased TCR diversity were shown by the long-lived group, suggesting age selection. A strong correlation was found between observed TCR beta diversity and the percentage of naive T cells measured by flow cytometry. Total diversity estimates from one million sequenced T cells were considered lower bounds and underestimates.

The approximately 39 donors, aged 6 to 90 years, were systemically healthy Caucasian individuals from Russia. Each donor gave ten milliliters of peripheral blood, collected into EDTA-treated Vacutainer tubes. Ficoll-Paque density-gradient centrifugation was used to isolate PBMCs, with at least 6 million per sample. Trizol reagent was used to extract total RNA from the PBMCs, yielding at least 5 micrograms per sample. For every donor, an aliquot of PBMCs went through flow cytometry to measure the percentages of naive CD45RAhigh/CD27high T cells. The CDR3 goes from the cysteine to the phenylalanine over 15 residues. Only the CDR3 portion is preserved as DNA: 45 bases, with reading frame beginning at the first base. The V and J ends are trimmed by 6 bases and 0 bases, leaving 13 bases between them. The germline V gene encodes CDR1 MDHEN and CDR2 SYDVKM. Turning to this clonotype: Its antigen remains unidentified. The input lacks base qualities; no much larger clone sits a single base away.

The library was made by 5' RACE. A second PCR of roughly 7 to 12 cycles was run with a J-beta primer mix and a sample-barcoded 5' primer. Each TCR beta cDNA molecule received a unique molecular identifier from a template-switch 5' adaptor carrying 12 random nucleotides. At least 3 million CDR3-containing paired-end reads were obtained from each sample. First-strand cDNA was synthesized from all RNA with the Mint cDNA synthesis kit, primed by a TRBC-specific oligonucleotide. Following uracil-DNA glycosylase treatment, all cDNA underwent a first 18-cycle PCR with the universal primers M1SS and BC2_uni_R. In the original analysis: For normalization, 1 million high-quality reads were randomly selected from each sample, with every read carrying a distinct molecular identifier. Reads with shared molecular identifiers were discarded instead of being binned into consensus sequences. CDR3 identification, clonotype clustering and error correction used MiTCR with a Q25 quality threshold and the strictest error-elimination algorithm. A nonparametric unseen species model using Euler transformation provided a lower-bound estimate of total TCR beta diversity. The public reads were quality trimmed at Q25 with fastp and then assembled into clones with MiXCR by TCRdb, keeping productive beta chains. Rows are unified per CDR3 protein, each entry keeping the most common DNA and genes. These V and J calls are TCRdb output, not the study's own analysis. A total of some 1.8 million distinct CDR3 sequences appear in this sample, 35% to 50% of them only once. The ten largest clones add up to under 25% of the sample.

Source material: blood. This chain joins TRBV28 to TRBJ2-3; the D segment might be TRBD1 or TRBD2, since each matches 5 bases. The receptor's source is a human donor in good health. The CDR3 protein is CASSNPGPSTDTQYF. In nucleotide form, the sequence is TGTGCCAGCAGCAATCCGGGACCCAGCACAGATACGCAGTATTTT.